This T cell receptor beta chain was documented in a study of regulatory T cells in long-lasting Graves disease. Study at large: For under 3 months, newly diagnosed Graves' patients had been taking antithyroid drugs.

CDR3 regions were amplified by Arm-PCR using iRepertoire HTBI primers to build TCR beta libraries. Methods used by the authors: Identified segments across samples numbered 55 to 70 TRBV and approximately 13 TRBJ. Using its own MiXCR run on the multiplex PCR reads, TCRdb lists one record per CDR3 protein. V and J calls and clone size were set by TCRdb, not the authors. Altogether a few hundred thousand distinct CDR3 sequences are present, 13% being singletons, with the ten largest covering roughly 10%. Germline V lookup: CDR1 SGHAT, CDR2 FQNNGV. Trimming stripped 6 bases from V and 8 bases from J, with 19 bases between. This CDR3 spans 14 amino acids. This clonotype was seen at least ten times. Time point here: newly diagnosed GD, antithyroid drugs for less than 3 months. PBMCs were the source of the RNA used for TCR sequencing. Patients were enrolled at an endocrinology department in Xi'an, China. This sample was also put to use in a study of T cells in Graves' hyperthyroidism and ophthalmopathy. That source adds: Across 18 months, stable Graves' hyperthyroidism was marked by no progression to ophthalmopathy.

V and J are TRBV11-2 and TRBJ1-2; D ambiguous. Sequenced material: peripheral blood mononuclear cells (PBMCs), taken at new diagnosis, from a patient treated with antithyroid drugs. The sequence came from a man aged 30 to 45 with Graves disease. CDR3 in DNA: TGTGCCAGCAGTCGAGGATCCGGGCGGACCGGCTACACCTTC. It translates to CASSRGSGRTGYTF.